This TCR beta chain was profiled in a study of shared clonotypes between healthy human individuals (TCRdb year 2020). Regarding the research as a whole: The cohort included three men and two women between 18 and 49 years of age. For each donor, CD4 naive and CD4 memory were each run on three plates, CD8 naive on two plates, and CD8 memory on one plate. The study deeply sequenced blood TCR repertoires of five healthy adults to estimate repertoire size and the extent of clonotype sharing between individuals. To increase sequencing depth and limit assay-specific biases, TCR repertoire library preparation and sequencing were carried out by different laboratories using diverse techniques. Leukapheresis yielded between about 0.9 and 8.9 billion PBMCs per donor.

Remarks on this clone: It has no known antigen specificity. The record has no base qualities; no much larger clone is one base away.

The full study reports these points: When a handful of donors were compared, the shared fraction of clonotypes was about 5% for naive CD4, approximately 3.3% for naive CD8, 2% to 2.5% for memory CD4, and 0.35% to 0.4% for memory CD8. Compared with non-shared clonotypes, the clonotypes found in all four sorted-subset donors had higher generation probabilities. Naive subsets generally had larger estimated clonotype richness than memory subsets did. Sampling was restricted to blood, and TCR repertoires in tissues likely differ from the TCR repertoires found in blood. Pairwise subsampling led to the expectation that sequencing depth would affect the degree of clonotype sharing among donors. Rarefaction of sorted-subset datasets indicated incomplete sequencing despite the large sequencing depth. Because the study included a small number of donors, the genetic and exposure-history diversity represented was limited.

Using the deep immunoSEQ assay, multiplex PCR amplified TCR CDR3 regions from genomic DNA. Genomic DNA extracted from each cell subset was distributed evenly over all wells of several immunoSEQ 96-well plates, and each plate served as one replicate. For sorted subsets, approximately 210 ng genomic DNA, equal to tens of thousands of T cell genomes, was loaded into each replicate PCR. The purified libraries were quantified using a Qubit 3.0 fluorometer, sized with a Bioanalyzer 2100, and then quantified again using the KAPA Library Quantification kit. Each immunoSEQ 96-well plate was sequenced on its own single-read 150-cycle Illumina NextSeq 550 flow cell. The paper's processing steps were these. Because the immunoSEQ output included only junctional sequences and no quality scores, the filtering could not be the same as the filtering used for full-length reads. To assign V/J genes and CDR3, sequences were annotated using PyIR, a Python wrapper for IgBLAST v1.9, with IMGT germline references. Reads were removed for weak V/J assignments (E-value above 1e-6), missing CDR3, stop codons, out-of-frame junctions, or ambiguous translated residues. A V3J clonotype was defined by an identical inferred V gene, J gene, and CDR3 amino acid sequence. The percentage overlap between two repertoires was calculated by dividing the number of shared unique clonotypes by the size of the smaller repertoire. Repertoire richness was assessed with RTK rarefaction, the Chao1 estimator, and Recon v2.1 estimates of unobserved clonotypes. Generation probabilities were computed with OLGA for all TCRbeta clonotypes obtained by the gDNA method from several donors. Sourced from immuneACCESS, this table was stored by TCRdb with only in-frame sequences that have V and J called. A share of the clones is absent; for the studies checked, an unresolved V gene accounts for under half, and the remainder has no known explanation. The V and J calls and clone size come from that table; D and trimming were worked out from the DNA. The sample yields about 1.5 million clones; roughly 95% were counted once. 1% to 1.5% of the sample is taken by the ten largest.

Donors were healthy HIV-negative adults with no recently reported acute infections or vaccinations. Every donor was a Caucasian adult residing in Nashville, Tennessee, USA. CD4+ T cells were enriched by magnetic negative selection; naive cells were then positively selected on CD45RA, and the negative fraction formed the memory subset. After blood collection by leukapheresis, PBMCs were isolated using Ficoll-Histopaque density gradient centrifugation and then cryopreserved in the vapor phase of liquid nitrogen. Analytical flow cytometry was used to check the purity and quantity of each magnetically sorted T cell population. Genomic DNA was isolated from every sorted fraction and measured by UV absorbance on a Nanodrop 2000c. From the cysteine through the phenylalanine, the CDR3 covers 16 amino acids. Solely the CDR3 DNA is kept, with 48 bases framed from the first base. From the germline V gene, CDR1 is MNHEY and CDR2 is SVGAGI. V is cut back by 0 bases and J by 4 bases, with 6 bases in the junction unmatched.

Sequenced: naive CD4+ T cells sorted from blood. The meaning of the sample's cell subset or site label: CD45RA+ positively selected. The chain links TRBV6-5 with TRBJ2-5; 9 bases in between match TRBD2. This TCR was sampled from a man younger than 40 in good health. The CDR3 corresponds to CASSYSRTSVRETQYF. The base sequence is TGTGCCAGCAGTTACTCGAGGACTAGCGTCAGAGAGACCCAGTACTTC.